The T cell receptor beta chain under discussion was sequenced for a study of cytomegalovirus exposure and HLA in healthy donors. The trim removed 5 bases at V and 5 bases at J, leaving 4 bases unmatched. CDR3 length: 14 residues. The V gene's germline CDR1 is MNHNY and CDR2 SVGAGI (reference sequence). Findings of the study overall: It was only CMV serostatus that was available as immune exposure information. Cytomegalovirus-associated status was assigned to about 160 TCR beta chains.

In the PCR, 60 Vbeta and 13 Jbeta primers were used. Generated by immunoSEQ multiplex PCR, the TCRdb table keeps only in-frame clones and is missing some. The table has just over 200,000 clones, 65% to 85% seen once. Note on this clone: The antigen remains unidentified.

This TCR was sampled from a man aged 50-60 years in good health and CMV-seronegative. The sequenced sample was PBMCs. The chain uses TRBV6-6 and TRBJ2-1; TRBD2 agrees at 9 bases. The CDR3 loop is CASSVAGGNNEQFF. CDR3 coding DNA: TGTGCCAGCAGTGTTGCGGGGGGGAACAATGAGCAGTTCTTC.